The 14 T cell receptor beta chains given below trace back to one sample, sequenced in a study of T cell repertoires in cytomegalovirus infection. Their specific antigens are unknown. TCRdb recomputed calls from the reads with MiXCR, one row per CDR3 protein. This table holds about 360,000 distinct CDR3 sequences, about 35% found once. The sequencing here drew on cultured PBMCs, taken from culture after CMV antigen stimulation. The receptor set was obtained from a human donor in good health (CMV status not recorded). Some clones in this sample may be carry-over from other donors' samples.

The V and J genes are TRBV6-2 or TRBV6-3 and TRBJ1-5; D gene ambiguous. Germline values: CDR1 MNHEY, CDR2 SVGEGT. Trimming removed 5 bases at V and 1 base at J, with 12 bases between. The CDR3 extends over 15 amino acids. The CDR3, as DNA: TGTGCCAGCAGTCCACATGAAGACAGCAATCAGCCCCAGCATTTT. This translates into CASSPHEDSNQPQHF.

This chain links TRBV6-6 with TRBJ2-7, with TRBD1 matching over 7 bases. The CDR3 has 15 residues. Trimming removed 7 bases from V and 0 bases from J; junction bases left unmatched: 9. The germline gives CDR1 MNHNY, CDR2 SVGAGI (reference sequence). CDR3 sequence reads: CASNPTGQISYEQYF. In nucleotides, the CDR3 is TGTGCCAGCAATCCTACGGGACAGATCTCCTACGAGCAGTACTTC.

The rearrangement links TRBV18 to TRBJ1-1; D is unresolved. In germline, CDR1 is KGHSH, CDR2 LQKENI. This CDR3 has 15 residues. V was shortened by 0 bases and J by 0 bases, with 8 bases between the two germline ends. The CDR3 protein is CASSPPLAMNTEAFF. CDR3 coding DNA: TGTGCCAGCTCACCACCGCTGGCCATGAACACTGAAGCTTTCTTT.

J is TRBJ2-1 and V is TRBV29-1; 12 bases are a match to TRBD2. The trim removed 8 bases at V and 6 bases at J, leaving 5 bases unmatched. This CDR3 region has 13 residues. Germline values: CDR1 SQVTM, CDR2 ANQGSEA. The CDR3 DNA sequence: TGCAGCACGGGACTAGCGGGCACCAATGAGCAGTTCTTC. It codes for CSTGLAGTNEQFF.

The CDR3 region has the DNA TGTGCCAGCAGTTGGACCGGGGGACTAGCGGGAGAGACCCAGTACTTC. Amino acid sequence: CASSWTGGLAGETQYF. J is TRBJ2-5 and V is TRBV27; 12 bases agree with TRBD2. CDR1 and CDR2 from the germline V gene are MNHEY and SMNVEV (reference sequence). The CDR3 covers 16 residues. V lost 4 bases to trimming and J lost 4 bases; unmatched junction nucleotides: 7.

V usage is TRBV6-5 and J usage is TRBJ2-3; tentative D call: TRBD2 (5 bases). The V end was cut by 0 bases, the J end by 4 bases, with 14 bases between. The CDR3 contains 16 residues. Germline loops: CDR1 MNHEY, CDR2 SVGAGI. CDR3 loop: CASSYSSGPLSDTQYF. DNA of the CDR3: TGTGCCAGCAGTTACTCGAGCGGACCCCTCTCAGATACGCAGTATTTT.

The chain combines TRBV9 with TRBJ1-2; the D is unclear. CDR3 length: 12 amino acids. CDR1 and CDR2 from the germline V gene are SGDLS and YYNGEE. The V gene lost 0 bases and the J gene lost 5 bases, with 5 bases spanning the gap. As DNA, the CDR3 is TGTGCCAGCAGCGTAGTAGAGTATGGCTACACCTTC. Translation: CASSVVEYGYTF.

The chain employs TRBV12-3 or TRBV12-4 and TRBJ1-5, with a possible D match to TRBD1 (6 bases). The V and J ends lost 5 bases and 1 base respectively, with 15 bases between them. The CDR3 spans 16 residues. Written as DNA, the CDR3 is TGTGCCAGCAGTCCCCCCGGGGGCCAAAGCAATCAGCCCCAGCATTTT. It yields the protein CASSPPGGQSNQPQHF.

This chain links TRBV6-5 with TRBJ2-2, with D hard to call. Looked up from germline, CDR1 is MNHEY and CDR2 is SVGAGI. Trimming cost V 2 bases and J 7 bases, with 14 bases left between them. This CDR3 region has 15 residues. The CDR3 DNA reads TGTGCCAGCAGTTACGGGTGGGCCAGCAGCGGGGAGCTGTTTTTT. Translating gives CASSYGWASSGELFF.

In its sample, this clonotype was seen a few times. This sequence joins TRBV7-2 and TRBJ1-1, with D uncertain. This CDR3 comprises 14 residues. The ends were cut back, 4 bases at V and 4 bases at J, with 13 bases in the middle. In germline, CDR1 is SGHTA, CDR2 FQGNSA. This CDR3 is CASSSQRGGTEAFF. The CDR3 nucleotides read TGTGCCAGCAGCTCACAGAGAGGCGGCACTGAAGCTTTCTTT.

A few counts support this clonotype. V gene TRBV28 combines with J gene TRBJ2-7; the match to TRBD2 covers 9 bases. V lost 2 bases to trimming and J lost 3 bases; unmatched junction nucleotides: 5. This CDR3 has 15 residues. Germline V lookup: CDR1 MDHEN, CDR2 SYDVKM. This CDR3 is CASSLAGGIDYEQYF. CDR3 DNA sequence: TGTGCCAGCAGTTTAGCGGGAGGGATCGACTACGAGCAGTACTTC.

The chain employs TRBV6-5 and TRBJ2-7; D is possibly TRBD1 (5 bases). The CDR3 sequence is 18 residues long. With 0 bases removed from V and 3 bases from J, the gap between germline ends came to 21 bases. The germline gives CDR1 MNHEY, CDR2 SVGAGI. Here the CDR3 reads CASSYSGPDEHFGYEQYF. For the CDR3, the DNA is TGTGCCAGCAGTTACTCGGGGCCGGACGAACATTTCGGCTACGAGCAGTACTTC.

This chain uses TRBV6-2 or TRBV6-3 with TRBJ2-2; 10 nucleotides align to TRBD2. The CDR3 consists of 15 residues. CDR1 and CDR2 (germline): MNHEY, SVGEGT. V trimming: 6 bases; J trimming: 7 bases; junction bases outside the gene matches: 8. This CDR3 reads CASRASGRAVGELFF. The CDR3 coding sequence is TGTGCCAGCAGGGCCAGCGGGAGGGCCGTCGGGGAGCTGTTTTTT.

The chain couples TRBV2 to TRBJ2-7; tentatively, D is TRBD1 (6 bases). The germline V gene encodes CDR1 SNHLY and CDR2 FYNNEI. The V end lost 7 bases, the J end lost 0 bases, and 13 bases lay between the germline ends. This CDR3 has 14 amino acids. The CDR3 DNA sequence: TGTGCCAGCATTTCTAGGGACACCTCCTACGAGCAGTACTTC. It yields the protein CASISRDTSYEQYF.